This TCR beta chain was captured in a study of blood T cell repertoires in COVID-19. Overall study context: The cDNA or gDNA used as material had been derived from T cells, B-cell-depleted T cells, or PBMCs.

The repertoire was sequenced with immunoSEQ multiplex PCR; TCRdb's copy has only in-frame clones and lacks some. Of approximately 73,000 clones in the sample, roughly 87% were seen once. CDR1 LGHDT and CDR2 YNNKEL come from the germline V gene (reference sequence). This CDR3 is built from 12 residues. The V and J ends lost 6 bases and 7 bases respectively, with 10 bases between them. Sequenced input: peripheral blood. The receptor was derived from a man older than 75 with acute or convalescent COVID-19. This sequence joins TRBV3-1 (or the pseudogene TRBV3-2) and TRBJ2-1; D might be TRBD1 (6 bases). Here the CDR3 reads CASSLTGNEQFF. CDR3 sequence (DNA): TGTGCCAGCAGTCTAACAGGGAATGAGCAGTTCTTC.